This T cell receptor (beta chain) was observed in a study of T cell responses to AZD1222 COVID-19 vaccine (dated by TCRdb to about 2021). Describing the broader study: AZD1222 recipients given second doses at about 4 weeks or at about 12 weeks were pooled, since spike-specific TCR depth and breadth were not found to differ between the two schedules. TCR sequencing covered 230 to 250 trial participants: 200 to 220 given two doses of AZD1222 and around 26 given two doses of MenACWY control vaccine. Trial participants were enrolled by age into subgroups of 18-55, 56-69 and 70-plus years, and approximately 150, 30 and 60 TCR-sequenced participants, respectively, were included in these subgroups. What the research found in general, with its limitations: The whole spike protein was spanned by vaccine-associated CD4 TCRs, and dominant responses were seen in regions 160-218 and 743-854. In the small 56-69-year group, the increase in depth fell short of significance, most likely because of low power. A significant rise in spike-specific TCR breadth and depth was observed after two AZD1222 doses relative to day 0 and relative to MenACWY recipients. No day 14 peak-response samples were available, so repertoires were characterized only after the peak T cell response. Conclusions about previously exposed vaccinees were limited because only 6 or 7 AZD1222 recipients were SARS-CoV-2 seropositive at baseline. Participants were mostly white British and included more females than males, and it was suggested by the authors that clonal diversity may have been underestimated. Nearly half of unique spike-specific TCRs reportedly recognized epitopes outside regions mutated in the B.1.351 and B.1.1.7 variants.

The CDR3 regions of human TCRbeta chains were subjected to immunosequencing. As for the original processing: TCRs in the repertoires were compared against a reference library of SARS-CoV-2-specific TCRs that had been generated with the MIRA antigen-specificity platform. Breadth meant the fraction of unique TCRs that were SARS-CoV-2-associated, whereas depth meant the fraction of total T cells that were SARS-CoV-2-associated. Using the MIRA data, each spike-specific TCR was mapped to the spike region that the TCR reacts to and placed in a CD4 or CD8 class. Log10-transformed breadth and depth values were compared by one-way ANOVA with Sidak's multiple comparisons tests. TCRdb limited this immuneACCESS table to in-frame rearrangements with V and J called. A share of clones is missing; checked studies link under half to unresolved V genes, and the rest is unexplained. V, J and clone size reflect that table, while D and trimming were determined from the DNA. This sample is represented by roughly 120,000 clones; about 87% of them were singletons. Of the sample, roughly 5% falls within the top ten clones.

The germline V gene (reference sequence) gives CDR1 as MNHNY and CDR2 as SVGAGI. The CDR3 covers 14 residues, taking in both the cysteine and the phenylalanine. Only CDR3 DNA is held: 42 bases, read in frame from base 1. After removal of 6 bases from V and 7 bases from J, the junction retains 6 bases not matched to a gene. With respect to this clone: The clone's antigen remains unknown. The input lacks base qualities; no much larger clone sits a single base away.

What this sample's time point label stands for: baseline before first vaccination. The vaccinee samples were drawn from two UK trials, COV001 and COV002, one of which was a single-blind randomized controlled phase 2/3 trial testing AZD1222 (ChAdOx1 nCoV-19) in healthy adults. For TCRbeta chain sequencing, PBMC samples from trial participants were taken at day 0 and at day 28 after the second dose. The sequence was collected from an adult in good health. In this chain, TRBV6-6 is recombined with TRBJ1-6; TRBD1 lines up with 7 middle nucleotides. The sample was peripheral blood, taken on day 0 of AZD1222 vaccination. Read as DNA, the sequence is TGTGCCAGCAGGGCACAGGGGAGGAATTCACCCCTCCACTTT. Its translation is CASRAQGRNSPLHF.